Below, 11 T cell receptor beta chains from the same sample are listed, as sequenced in a study of T cell repertoires in cytomegalovirus infection. One entry per CDR3 protein results from TCRdb running MiXCR on the reads. The sample consists of roughly 230,000 distinct CDR3 sequences, approximately 15% of them appearing once. Sequences were obtained from CD8+ T cells from PBMCs. The source of these receptors is a human donor in good health (CMV status not recorded). Some clones in this sample may be carry-over from other donors' samples.

This chain connects TRBV10-2 to TRBJ2-2, with TRBD2 identical over 8 bases. V dropped 8 bases and J dropped 0; count of bases not matched to a gene: 5. This CDR3 is 15 amino acids long. Per germline, CDR1 WSHSY and CDR2 SAAADI. The CDR3 DNA sequence: TGCGCCAGCCGGGAGGGGCGGTCGAACACCGGGGAGCTGTTTTTT. Amino acid sequence: CASREGRSNTGELFF.

This clonotype was counted at least ten times. The J gene is TRBJ2-2, the V gene TRBV7-2; D gene uncertain. Trimming shortened V by 10 bases and J by 1 base, and 10 bases separated the two germline ends. Germline CDR1 and CDR2: SGHTA and FQGNSA. There are 13 residues in the CDR3. The DNA for the CDR3 is TGTGCCATCGAGCCGGTGAACACCGGGGAGCTGTTTTTT. Translation: CAIEPVNTGELFF. The full variable domain, rest sourced from reference TRBV7-2 and TRBJ2-2, is GAGVSQSPSNKVTEKGKDVELRCDPISGHTALYWYRQSLGQGLEFLIYFQGNSAPDKSGLPSDRFSAERTGGSVSTLTIQRTQQEDSAVYLCAIEPVNTGELFFGEGSRLTVL.

This clonotype was found many times. The V and J genes are TRBV7-2 and TRBJ2-3; D is unclear. Trimming cost V 0 bases and J 6 bases, with 19 bases left between them. CDR1 SGHTA and CDR2 FQGNSA come from the germline V gene. This CDR3 has 17 residues. The CDR3 loop is CASSLAGWLKPSDTQYF. CDR3 in DNA: TGTGCCAGCAGCTTAGCGGGGTGGCTGAAGCCCTCGGATACGCAGTATTTT.

There are many counts of this clonotype. The CDR3 here is CASSLWLAYEQYF. CDR3 in DNA: TGTGCCAGCAGCTTATGGCTCGCGTACGAGCAGTACTTC. The chain has TRBV7-2 and TRBJ2-7, with D hard to call. The germline CDR1 and CDR2 sequences are SGHTA and FQGNSA. This CDR3 contains 13 residues. Trimming cost V 2 bases and J 4 bases, with 9 bases left between them.

The chain has TRBV5-1 and TRBJ2-3, with TRBD2 identical over 8 bases. Trimming took 0 bases from V and 5 from J; bases not matched to a gene: 14. CDR1 is SGHRS and CDR2 is YFSETQ in the germline V gene. CDR3 length equals 18 residues. The CDR3 region is CASSLEGPRLAGGDTQYF. CDR3 DNA: TGCGCCAGCAGCTTGGAAGGCCCTCGGCTAGCGGGCGGAGATACGCAGTATTTT.

Only a few counts were recorded for this clonotype. V and J are TRBV4-1 and TRBJ2-5, with 13 bases lining up with TRBD2. Per the germline V gene, CDR1 is MGHRA and CDR2 is YSYEKL. With V trimmed by 5 bases and J by 5 bases, 8 bases remained unmatched. The CDR3 consists of 16 residues. The CDR3 bases are TGCGCCAGCAGCGCGGGGACTAGCGGGGTAGTGGAGACCCAGTACTTC. The encoded protein is CASSAGTSGVVETQYF.

Only a few counts were recorded for this clonotype. The genes are TRBV11-1 and TRBJ2-7, with no clear D. In germline, CDR1 is SGHAT, CDR2 FQDESV (reference sequence). This CDR3 spans 18 amino acids. Trimming pared 5 bases from V and 5 bases from J, leaving 28 bases between. CDR3 region: CASSQATKWAPGFDEQYF. For the CDR3, the DNA is TGTGCCAGCAGCCAAGCTACTAAATGGGCCCCTGGATTCGACGAGCAGTACTTC.

This clonotype was recorded a few times. The chain combines TRBV6-2 or TRBV6-3 with TRBJ2-7, with D hard to call. This CDR3 is 13 amino acids long. Germline CDR1 MNHEY, CDR2 SVGEGT. Between the trimmed V and J ends, which lost 4 bases and 4 bases, there was a span of 11 bases. The CDR3 here is CASSFALGYEQYF. The CDR3 DNA reads as TGTGCCAGCAGTTTTGCACTCGGTTACGAGCAGTACTTC.

This clonotype was seen more than once but under ten times. This chain joins TRBV6-5 and TRBJ2-2, with 9 bases that match TRBD1. V was pared by 4 bases and J by 7 bases, with 16 bases of the junction left unmatched. Germline V gene data show CDR1 as MNHEY and CDR2 as SVGAGI. The length of the CDR3 is 18 residues. In nucleotides, the CDR3 is TGTGCCAGCAGTTCGTTTGGGGTACAGGGGGCGCGAATCGGGGAGCTGTTTTTT. Translation gives CASSSFGVQGARIGELFF.

This chain links TRBV29-1 with TRBJ2-2; D tentatively reads TRBD1 or TRBD2 (5 bases each). Trimming took off 7 bases at V and 2 bases at J, with 8 bases between the two ends. Germline lookup yields CDR1 SQVTM and CDR2 ANQGSEA. The CDR3 covers 12 residues. The CDR3 nucleotides are TGCAGCGCCGGGACCAACACCGGGGAGCTGTTTTTT. This encodes CSAGTNTGELFF.

This clonotype has ten or more counts. The chain is built from TRBV28 and TRBJ1-1; TRBD1 aligns across 7 bases. Germline loops: CDR1 MDHEN, CDR2 SYDVKM. This CDR3 contains 13 residues. V lost 6 bases, J lost 4 bases, and 5 bases stayed unmatched. Here the CDR3 DNA reads TGTGCCAGCAGCATACAGGGGAGCACTGAAGCTTTCTTT. This codes for CASSIQGSTEAFF.